These 27 T cell receptor beta chains were all obtained from the same sample, sequenced in a study of CD8+ T cells in alopecia areata. After isolation, RNA underwent reverse transcription to generate cDNA as the sequencing template. Repertoires were generated with immunoSEQ multiplex PCR, while TCRdb's copy carries only in-frame clones and drops some. This table has about 190,000 clones, 50% to 60% appearing once. Documented treatment: oral pan-JAK inhibitor, 5-10 mg twice daily. The starting material was CD4+ T cells sorted from blood, obtained at week 4, from a patient treated with tofacitinib. Every receptor here comes from a human donor with alopecia areata.

Turning to this clone: This sample includes further DNA sequences coding for the same CDR3. V and J are TRBV29-1 and TRBJ1-1, with TRBD1 matching 8 bases. Germline V gene data show CDR1 as SQVTM and CDR2 as ANQGSEA. V lost 7 bases to trimming and J lost 1 base; unmatched junction nucleotides: 2. The CDR3 is 12 residues long. CDR3: CSGGQGNTEAFF. The CDR3 DNA reads TGCAGCGGTGGACAGGGGAACACTGAAGCTTTCTTT.

The gene calls are TRBV27 and TRBJ2-7, with 7 bases fitting TRBD1. Germline V gene lookup returns CDR1 MNHEY and CDR2 SMNVEV (reference sequence). V was clipped by 5 bases and J by 2 bases; unmatched bases: 6. The CDR3 is 14 residues long. The CDR3 DNA reads as TGTGCCAGCAGTCGACAGGGTTTACCCTACGAGCAGTACTTC. Translation gives CASSRQGLPYEQYF.

The rearrangement uses TRBV30 and TRBJ1-5, with D unclear. This CDR3 is 14 amino acids long. Trimming shortened V by 1 base and J by 4 bases, and 11 bases separated the two germline ends. Germline loops: CDR1 GTSNPN, CDR2 SVGIG (reference sequence). The CDR3 DNA is TGTGCCTGGAGTGGGCGGCCAAGAAATCAGCCCCAGCATTTT. Translated: CAWSGRPRNQPQHF. Together with reference TRBV30 and TRBJ1-5, the CDR3 gives the full variable domain: SQTIHQWPATLVQPVGSPLSLECTVEGTSNPNLYWYRQAAGRGLQLLFYSVGIGQISSEVPQNLSASRPQDRQFILSSKKLLLSDSGFYLCAWSGRPRNQPQHFGDGTRLSIL.

This clone was detected only a few times. CDR3 nucleotide sequence: TGTGCCTGGAGTGTCGGCCCAGAGACCCAGTACTTC. It specifies CAWSVGPETQYF. The V and J genes are TRBV30 and TRBJ2-5; D unclear. The germline gives CDR1 GTSNPN, CDR2 SVGIG (reference sequence). The CDR3 has 12 amino acids. V shed 0 bases and J shed 4 bases, with 6 bases lying between them.

The chain links TRBV5-6 to TRBJ1-2; a possible D gene is TRBD1 (6 bases). Germline V CDR1 and CDR2: SGHDT, YYEEEE. The CDR3 has 16 residues. The V end was cut by 0 bases, the J end by 1 base, with 13 bases between. CDR3 in DNA: TGTGCCAGCAGCTTGGTTGGCAGGGGCGATAACTATGGCTACACCTTC. Its protein is CASSLVGRGDNYGYTF.

The V and J genes are TRBV29-1 and TRBJ2-2, with 10 positions matching TRBD1. The CDR3 runs to 18 residues. Germline CDR1 SQVTM, CDR2 ANQGSEA. V was pared by 8 bases and J by 0 bases, with 15 bases of the junction left unmatched. CDR3 region: CSKREDRGRPANTGELFF. The CDR3 DNA reads as TGCAGCAAACGGGAAGACAGGGGGCGACCGGCGAACACCGGGGAGCTGTTTTTT.

This chain links TRBV29-1 with TRBJ1-5, with D uncertain. CDR1 is SQVTM, CDR2 ANQGSEA, per germline. Between the trimmed V and J ends, which lost 5 bases and 1 base, there was a span of 9 bases. The CDR3 has 13 residues. Written as DNA, the CDR3 is TGCAGCGTTAGCCCCGGCAGCAATCAGCCCCAGCATTTT. It is translated as CSVSPGSNQPQHF. The entire variable domain, with the rest obtained from reference TRBV29-1 and TRBJ1-5, is as follows: SAVISQKPSRDICQRGTSLTIQCQVDSQVTMMFWYRQQPGQSLTLIATANQGSEATYESGFVIDKFPISRPNLTFSTLTVSNMSPEDSSIYLCSVSPGSNQPQHFGDGTRLSIL.

The CDR3 region is CASSLEDTRRAFF. The CDR3 bases are TGTGCCAGCAGCTTGGAGGACACACGTCGAGCTTTCTTT. This sequence joins TRBV5-4 and TRBJ1-1; tentative D call: TRBD1 (5 bases). The V and J ends lost 0 bases and 10 bases respectively, with 13 bases between them. This CDR3 spans 13 amino acids. Germline lookup yields CDR1 SGHNT and CDR2 YYREEE (reference sequence). Variable domain in full (rest from reference TRBV5-4 and TRBJ1-1): ETGVTQSPTHLIKTRGQQVTLRCSSQSGHNTVSWYQQALGQGPQFIFQYYREEENGRGNFPPRFSGLQFPNYSSELNVNALELDDSALYLCASSLEDTRRAFFGQGTRLTVV.

V is TRBV2 and J is TRBJ1-1; D is undetermined. Germline loops: CDR1 SNHLY, CDR2 FYNNEI. Trimming left V 6 bases short and J 6 bases short, with 11 bases between. CDR3 length: 12 residues. CDR3 protein: CASSRDVAEAFF. DNA for the CDR3: TGTGCCAGCAGCCGAGACGTGGCTGAAGCTTTCTTT.

This clone was counted a few times. The chain employs TRBV27 and TRBJ1-1, with D uncertain. Per germline, CDR1 MNHEY and CDR2 SMNVEV (reference sequence). V lost 3 bases to trimming and J lost 1 base, with 9 bases between them. The CDR3 runs 14 residues. The CDR3 spells CASSFRPGNTEAFF. The CDR3, as DNA: TGTGCCAGCAGTTTTCGCCCCGGGAACACTGAAGCTTTCTTT.

The chain links TRBV2 to TRBJ1-2, with no clear D. Germline lookup yields CDR1 SNHLY and CDR2 FYNNEI. Between the trimmed V and J ends, which lost 6 bases and 7 bases, there was a span of 12 bases. The CDR3 has 12 residues. CDR3 protein: CASRSPISGYTF. The CDR3, as DNA: TGTGCCAGCAGGTCCCCGATCTCTGGCTACACCTTC.

This sequence joins TRBV30 and TRBJ1-1; D is uncertain. Per germline, CDR1 GTSNPN and CDR2 SVGIG (reference sequence). V was clipped by 0 bases and J by 1 base, with 9 bases between them. CDR3 length equals 14 residues. The CDR3 DNA follows: TGTGCCTGGAGTGTAGATCGGGGGAACACTGAAGCTTTCTTT. Its protein product is CAWSVDRGNTEAFF.

This clone was counted a few times. Here the CDR3 reads CASSLKREGVEQYF. In DNA form, the CDR3 reads TGTGCCAGCAGTTTAAAAAGAGAGGGGGTCGAGCAGTACTTC. The chain carries TRBV28 and TRBJ2-7, with D possibly matching TRBD1 (6 bases). This CDR3 comprises 14 residues. The V end was cut by 2 bases, the J end by 6 bases, with 14 bases between. Germline CDR1 and CDR2: MDHEN and SYDVKM.

The rearrangement uses TRBV30 and TRBJ2-3, with D possibly TRBD2 on 5 matching bases. This CDR3 is built from 11 residues. Trimming cost V 8 bases and J 6 bases, with 12 bases left between them. Germline CDR1 reads GTSNPN; CDR2 reads SVGIG (reference sequence). The CDR3 is CARGLPDTQYF. For the CDR3, the DNA is TGTGCCCGCGGACTGCCTGATACGCAGTATTTT.

This clone was observed once. The J gene is TRBJ2-5, the V gene TRBV25-1; D is uncertain. Trimming took off 0 bases at V and 1 base at J, with 6 bases between the two ends. In germline, CDR1 is MGHDK, CDR2 SYGVNS. The CDR3 totals 14 residues. The CDR3 coding sequence is TGTGCCAGCAGTGAATACACAGTCCAAGAGACCCAGTACTTC. Its translation is CASSEYTVQETQYF.

The V gene is TRBV30, the J gene TRBJ2-1; D gene ambiguous. V shed 5 bases and J shed 4 bases, with 15 bases lying between them. From germline, CDR1 is GTSNPN and CDR2 SVGIG (reference sequence). The length of the CDR3 is 14 residues. CDR3: CAWGAAPLYNEQFF. As DNA, the CDR3 is TGTGCCTGGGGCGCCGCGCCCCTTTACAATGAGCAGTTCTTC.

The gene calls are TRBV29-1 and TRBJ2-6; a possible D gene is TRBD2 (6 bases). This CDR3 has 15 residues. Germline V gives CDR1 SQVTM, CDR2 ANQGSEA. Between the trimmed V and J ends, which lost 0 bases and 0 bases, there was a span of 6 bases. The DNA for the CDR3 is TGCAGCGTTGAAGAGGAGGGCTCTGGGGCCAACGTCCTGACTTTC. Translating it yields CSVEEEGSGANVLTF.

This clone has just a few counts. V is TRBV4-2 and J is TRBJ2-2, with D possibly TRBD2 on 6 matching bases. Trimming shortened V by 5 bases and J by 5 bases, and 12 bases separated the two germline ends. The CDR3 covers 14 residues. Germline CDR1 LGHNA, CDR2 YNFKEQ. The CDR3: CASSMGLPTGELFF. CDR3 nucleotides: TGTGCCAGCAGCATGGGACTCCCGACCGGGGAGCTGTTTTTT.

The chain combines TRBV28 with TRBJ1-2; D not certain. The germline V gene encodes CDR1 MDHEN and CDR2 SYDVKM. The CDR3 consists of 11 residues. This CDR3 reads CVTGANYGYTF. CDR3 in DNA: TGTGTGACTGGAGCTAACTATGGCTACACCTTC.

The CDR3 DNA reads TGTGCCAGCAGTATTCGGACAGGGGACCACTCTGGGGCCAACGTCCTGACTTTC. Protein: CASSIRTGDHSGANVLTF. This sequence joins TRBV25-1 and TRBJ2-6; 9 positions agree with TRBD1. Germline-derived CDR1 and CDR2 are MGHDK and SYGVNS. This CDR3 is built from 18 residues. After removal of 5 bases from V and 0 bases from J, the junction contained 8 bases not matched to a gene. The full variable domain, with the rest looked up from reference TRBV25-1 and TRBJ2-6, is EADIYQTPRYLVIGTGKKITLECSQTMGHDKMYWYQQDPGMELHLIHYSYGVNSTEKGDLSSESTVSRIRTEHFPLTLESARPSHTSQYLCASSIRTGDHSGANVLTFGAGSRLTVL.

The chain joins TRBV6-5 to TRBJ1-2; maybe TRBD1 (5 bases). The ends were cut back, 6 bases at V and 6 bases at J, with 20 bases in the middle. Germline V gene lookup returns CDR1 MNHEY and CDR2 SVGAGI. The CDR3 sequence is 15 residues long. CDR3 region: CASRFSRALGDGYTF. The DNA of the CDR3 is TGTGCCAGCAGATTCAGCCGGGCCCTAGGGGATGGCTACACCTTC.

This clone has more than one count but fewer than ten. This chain connects TRBV18 to TRBJ1-4; no definite D call. Trimming pared 3 bases from V and 2 bases from J, leaving 7 bases between. The CDR3 spans 14 residues. Looked up from germline, CDR1 is KGHSH and CDR2 is LQKENI. CDR3 residues: CASSPQQTNEKLFF. CDR3 nucleotide sequence: TGTGCCAGCTCACCGCAACAGACTAATGAAAAACTGTTTTTT. The entire variable domain, with the rest obtained from reference TRBV18 and TRBJ1-4, is as follows: NAGVMQNPRHLVRRRGQEARLRCSPMKGHSHVYWYRQLPEEGLKFMVYLQKENIIDESGMPKERFSAEFPKEGPSILRIQQVVRGDSAAYFCASSPQQTNEKLFFGSGTQLSVL.

The genes are TRBV29-1 and TRBJ2-2, with 9 bases identical to TRBD1. The ends lost 6 bases at V and 0 bases at J; junction bases unmatched: 5. The germline V gene has CDR1 SQVTM and CDR2 ANQGSEA. The length of the CDR3 is 15 residues. The chain's CDR3 is CSVEQGASNTGELFF. For the CDR3, the DNA is TGCAGCGTGGAACAGGGGGCCTCGAACACCGGGGAGCTGTTTTTT.

The chain is built from TRBV7-9 and TRBJ1-5; possibly TRBD1 for D (6 bases). The germline V gene encodes CDR1 SEHNR and CDR2 FQNEAQ (reference sequence). Trimming stripped 5 bases from V and 7 bases from J, with 15 bases between. The CDR3 totals 14 residues. CDR3 coding DNA: TGTGCCAGCAGCGTAATGGGGGCGGGCCAGCCCCAGCATTTT. It yields the protein CASSVMGAGQPQHF.

A single count supports this clone. V is TRBV30 and J is TRBJ1-2; 7 nucleotides line up with TRBD1. This CDR3 is 15 amino acids long. Germline CDR1 and CDR2: GTSNPN and SVGIG (reference sequence). The V segment lost 0 bases and the J segment 1 base; nucleotides outside the gene matches: 5. The CDR3 protein is CAWSVQGRNNYGYTF. The CDR3 bases are TGTGCCTGGAGTGTACAGGGGAGGAATAACTATGGCTACACCTTC.

About this clone: Different DNA sequences within this sample yield the same CDR3. The chain has TRBV20-1 and TRBJ1-2; D gene uncertain. V lost 5 bases to trimming and J lost 8 bases, with 9 bases between them. This CDR3 spans 10 amino acids. The germline V gene has CDR1 DFQATT and CDR2 SNEGSKA (reference sequence). The DNA for the CDR3 is TGCAGTGCTCTAGGAGGCGGCTACACCTTC. Protein: CSALGGGYTF.

This clone was counted a single time. V and J are TRBV27 and TRBJ2-7, with D unclear. Germline assignment: CDR1 MNHEY and CDR2 SMNVEV (reference sequence). CDR3 length: 14 amino acids. V was clipped by 5 bases and J by 0 bases, with 11 bases between them. CDR3 region: CASSPDPRSYEQYF. CDR3 nucleotide sequence: TGTGCCAGCAGTCCCGACCCCCGCTCCTACGAGCAGTACTTC.